The rows below give T cell receptor beta chains drawn from one sample of a study of T cell changes during pregnancy in multiple sclerosis. The assay was immunoSEQ multiplex PCR, and TCRdb's table has in-frame clones only and misses some. The sample comprises about 68,000 clones, about 90% of which are singletons, and approximately 0.84% rests with the top ten. This specimen was peripheral blood, taken in the second trimester of pregnancy. All receptors derive from a female donor with multiple sclerosis, enrolled in a pregnancy study. CDR3s include the opening cysteine and the closing phenylalanine or tryptophan. The D gene is left open where the match is weak. Some rows have no size entry. The others give once, few or many, or a class for an expanded clone.

>TRBV6-1|TRBJ1-1|TRBD1|once
CASSKRGLDTEAFF
TGTGCCAGCAGTAAAAGGGGGCTGGACACTGAAGCTTTCTTT
>TRBV19|TRBJ1-2|TRBD1|-
CASSILSGGSGYTF
TGTGCCAGTAGTATTCTGTCAGGGGGCTCTGGCTACACCTTC
>TRBV11-3|TRBJ1-5|-|-
CASSLRYSGGQHF
TGTGCCAGCAGCCTCCGCTACTCCGGGGGACAGCATTTT
>TRBV19|TRBJ1-2|TRBD1|-
CASSIGQGASYTF
TGTGCCAGTAGTATCGGGCAGGGGGCAAGCTACACCTTC
>TRBV7-9|TRBJ2-7|TRBD1|-
CASSHLEGQGPYEQYF
TGTGCCAGCAGCCACCTTGAGGGACAGGGTCCCTACGAGCAGTACTTC
>TRBV7-2|TRBJ2-1|TRBD1|once
CASKGQGSYNEQFF
TGTGCCAGCAAGGGACAGGGCTCCTACAATGAGCAGTTCTTC
>TRBV7-2|TRBJ2-7|TRBD1|once
CASSLMKTGLGEQYF
TGTGCCAGCAGCTTAATGAAGACAGGGTTGGGCGAGCAGTACTTC
>TRBV9|TRBJ2-3|TRBD2|-
CASSMHPAGGDTQYF
TGTGCCAGCAGCATGCACCCAGCGGGGGGAGATACGCAGTATTTT
>TRBV27|TRBJ2-3|TRBD2|-
CASSPVAGLSADTQYF
TGTGCCAGCAGCCCGGTAGCGGGGCTGTCCGCAGATACGCAGTATTTT
>TRBV29-1|TRBJ2-1|TRBD1|-
CSVEKDRGYNEQFF
TGCAGCGTTGAAAAGGACAGGGGCTACAATGAGCAGTTCTTC
>TRBV27|TRBJ2-3|TRBD2|-
CASSPILAGKTDTQYF
TGTGCCAGCAGTCCCATCCTAGCGGGGAAGACAGATACGCAGTATTTT
>TRBV7-2|TRBJ1-6|TRBD1|-
CASSFGGQDFPLHF
TGTGCCAGCAGCTTCGGGGGACAGGATTTCCCCCTCCACTTT
>TRBV5-6|TRBJ2-1|TRBD2|-
CASSPDGGANYNEQFF
TGTGCCAGCAGTCCCGACGGGGGGGCCAACTACAATGAGCAGTTCTTC
>TRBV4-2|TRBJ2-5|-|-
CASSQRPGVGETQYF
TGTGCCAGCAGCCAAAGACCAGGGGTTGGTGAGACCCAGTACTTC
>TRBV30|TRBJ2-2|TRBD2|-
CAWGGRRGGPGGELFF
TGTGCCTGGGGCGGGCGGCGGGGGGGCCCCGGAGGGGAGCTGTTTTTT
>TRBV2|TRBJ1-2|-|-
CASSEATGQSYGYTF
TGTGCCAGCAGTGAAGCAACAGGGCAGTCCTATGGCTACACCTTC
>TRBV6-1|TRBJ1-5|TRBD1|-
CASSERTGGWDQPQHF
TGTGCCAGCAGTGAAAGGACAGGGGGATGGGATCAGCCCCAGCATTTT
>TRBV6-6|TRBJ1-2|TRBD1|-
CASKDHSDRLNYGYTF
TGTGCCAGCAAAGACCATTCGGACAGGCTTAACTATGGCTACACCTTC
>TRBV5-1|TRBJ1-3|-|-
CASSSGGAGNTIYF
TGCGCCAGCAGCAGCGGGGGGGCAGGAAACACCATATATTTT
>TRBV2|TRBJ2-3|-|once
CASSDMGVDTQYF
TGTGCCAGCAGTGATATGGGCGTGGATACGCAGTATTTT
>TRBV7-2|TRBJ1-6|-|-
CASSVTQVTAGGLHF
TGTGCCAGCAGCGTCACGCAGGTCACTGCGGGGGGACTCCACTTT
>TRBV19|TRBJ1-3|TRBD1|-
CATRDRVISGNTIYF
TGTGCCACCCGGGACAGGGTCATCTCTGGAAACACCATATATTTT
>TRBV9|TRBJ2-1|TRBD2|-
CASRGGGLNEQFF
TGTGCCAGCAGGGGCGGGGGGTTAAATGAGCAGTTCTTC
>TRBV6-5|TRBJ2-2|-|-
CASSYFSQHRELFF
TGTGCCAGCAGTTACTTCTCACAACACCGGGAGCTGTTTTTT
>TRBV6-4|TRBJ2-1|TRBD2|-
CASSGGGRENEQFF
TGTGCCAGCAGTGGCGGGGGGCGGGAGAATGAGCAGTTCTTC
>TRBV11-2|TRBJ2-5|TRBD2|-
CASSLLAGVETQYF
TGTGCCAGCAGCCTACTAGCGGGGGTAGAGACCCAGTACTTC
>TRBV2|TRBJ1-1|-|-
CASSEALPGEAFF
TGTGCCAGCAGTGAAGCGCTTCCGGGGGAGGCTTTCTTT
>TRBV10-3|TRBJ2-2|-|-
CAISESFRAGELFF
TGTGCCATCAGTGAGTCGTTCAGGGCCGGGGAGCTGTTTTTT
>TRBV27|TRBJ2-1|TRBD2|-
CASSLSPRGGQNEQFF
TGTGCCAGCAGTTTATCACCTCGGGGGGGCCAGAATGAGCAGTTCTTC
>TRBV25-1|TRBJ2-7|TRBD1|-
CASRDRDYEQYF
TGTGCCAGCAGGGACAGGGACTACGAGCAGTACTTC
>TRBV4-2|TRBJ1-2|-|-
CASSPQETWDGYTF
TGTGCCAGCAGCCCTCAGGAAACTTGGGATGGCTACACCTTC
>TRBV6-1|TRBJ1-5|-|-
CASSDGQNSNQPQHF
TGTGCCAGCAGTGATGGCCAGAATAGCAATCAGCCCCAGCATTTT
>TRBV27|TRBJ2-5|-|-
CASSPTPLVSGGASGLETQYF
TGTGCCAGCAGTCCAACCCCCCTTGTTAGTGGGGGGGCGAGTGGGTTAGAGACCCAGTACTTC
>TRBV6-7|TRBJ2-3|TRBD2|once
CASSYPTSGGFHTDTQYF
TGTGCCAGCAGTTACCCGACTAGCGGGGGATTCCACACAGATACGCAGTATTTT
>TRBV19|TRBJ1-6|-|-
CASSPLKINSPLHF
TGTGCCAGTAGCCCACTGAAAATTAATTCACCCCTCCACTTT
>TRBV15|TRBJ2-2|-|-
CATSDWNTGELFF
TGTGCCACCAGTGACTGGAACACCGGGGAGCTGTTTTTT
>TRBV19|TRBJ2-1|-|-
CASREGRAYNEQFF
TGTGCCAGTAGGGAGGGGCGGGCCTACAATGAGCAGTTCTTC
>TRBV10-3|TRBJ2-5|-|-
CAISPSAAGETQYF
TGTGCCATCAGTCCTAGCGCCGCGGGGGAGACCCAGTACTTC
>TRBV4-3|TRBJ2-7|TRBD2|-
CASSAGTSGTYEQYF
TGCGCCAGCTCTGCCGGGACTAGCGGTACCTACGAGCAGTACTTC